Listed below are T cell receptor beta chains from one sample, sequenced in a study of CD8 T cells in Susac syndrome. TCRdb reprocessed the immunoSEQ multiplex PCR reads via MiXCR and lists one record per CDR3 protein. This sample has 85,000 to 120,000 distinct CDR3 sequences, with approximately 94% found just once. The sequencing input was CD8+ T cells from PBMCs. The source of these receptors is a human donor with Susac syndrome. CDR3s include the opening cysteine and the closing phenylalanine or tryptophan. The order of the fields is V gene, J gene, clone size, D gene, CDR3 DNA, CDR3 protein. The D gene is left open where the match is weak. Size values are once, few and many counts, or a class for expanded clones, and some rows have none.

V: TRBV25-1
J: TRBJ1-2
size: .
D: TRBD1
DNA: TGTGCCAGCAGTGCACCTGGACAGGGGTTAGTCGGCTACACCTTC
CDR3: CASSAPGQGLVGYTF

V: TRBV6-5
J: TRBJ2-1
size: .
D: .
DNA: TGTGCCAGCGGAATCCCCGAGGATGAGCAGTTCTTC
CDR3: CASGIPEDEQFF

V: TRBV9
J: TRBJ2-3
size: .
D: .
DNA: TGTGCCAGCAGCGTAGGCGGGGGCCTTAGCACAGATACGCAGTATTTT
CDR3: CASSVGGGLSTDTQYF

V: TRBV24-1
J: TRBJ2-5
size: .
D: .
DNA: TGTGCCACCAGTGACCACTACGGCGAGACCCAGTACTTC
CDR3: CATSDHYGETQYF

V: TRBV9
J: TRBJ2-7
size: .
D: .
DNA: TGTGCCAGCAGCCCGGGGGAGCGGACGGGTTACGAGCAGTACTTC
CDR3: CASSPGERTGYEQYF

V: TRBV7-9
J: TRBJ2-2
size: .
D: .
DNA: TGTGCCAGCAGCTCTTGGACTGAGAACACCGGGGAGCTGTTTTTT
CDR3: CASSSWTENTGELFF

V: TRBV7-6
J: TRBJ2-7
size: .
D: .
DNA: TGTGCCAGCAGCTTAAAGGACGGCACCTACGAGCAGTACTTC
CDR3: CASSLKDGTYEQYF

V: TRBV13
J: TRBJ2-5
size: .
D: .
DNA: TGTGCCAGCAGCTTAGGTCCGGCACTCCCACAAGAGACCCAGTACTTC
CDR3: CASSLGPALPQETQYF

V: TRBV20-1
J: TRBJ1-2
size: .
D: .
DNA: TGCAGTGCTAACAGCGAAGCTAACTATGGCTACACCTTC
CDR3: CSANSEANYGYTF

V: TRBV4-2
J: TRBJ1-6
size: once
D: .
DNA: TGTGCCAGCAGCCAAGAGGGCAGGGGACTAGACCCCCTCCACTTT
CDR3: CASSQEGRGLDPLHF

V: TRBV20-1
J: TRBJ1-1
size: .
D: .
DNA: TGCAGTGCTGTACTGTTCGAGGCGAACACTGAAGCTTTCTTT
CDR3: CSAVLFEANTEAFF

V: TRBV5-6
J: TRBJ2-7
size: .
D: TRBD1
DNA: TGTGCCAGCAGCTCTGCCGGGACAGGGGTGGACGAGCAGTACTTC
CDR3: CASSSAGTGVDEQYF

V: TRBV12-5
J: TRBJ2-7
size: .
D: .
DNA: TGTGCTAGTGCACAGGGACCCCGGACCTACGAGCAGTACTTC
CDR3: CASAQGPRTYEQYF

V: TRBV21-1
J: TRBJ2-7
size: .
D: .
DNA: TGTGCCAGCACCGTCTACGAGCAGTACTTC
CDR3: CASTVYEQYF

V: TRBV20-1
J: TRBJ2-3
size: .
D: TRBD2
DNA: TGCAGTGCTAGAGATCGCGGGGGGCGTGGAGATACGCAGTATTTT
CDR3: CSARDRGGRGDTQYF